What follows describes a single T cell receptor (beta chain). The antigen remains unidentified. TCRdb's table, derived via immunoSEQ multiplex PCR, lists solely in-frame clones and lacks some. This sample yields over 200,000 clones, of which around nine tenths are seen a single time; around 3% belongs to the top ten. This sample was included in a study of cytomegalovirus exposure and HLA in healthy donors. Study overall: The approximately 120 validation repertoires matched the 600 to 700 first-cohort repertoires in platform, a later analysis reported.

V dropped 0 bases and J dropped 2 bases, with 6 bases sitting between them. CDR3 length: 13 amino acids. CDR1 and CDR2 (germline): SGDLS, YYNGEE. Study observations and caveats: Most sequenced TCRs were rare (though some public TCRs occurred in many donors). The study labeled about 160 TCR beta chains cytomegalovirus-associated. In vitro experiments confirmed that a few CMV-associated chains were specific for CMV antigens.

This sequence joins TRBV9 and TRBJ2-7; the D gene is possibly TRBD2 (5 bases). This sequence was found in a woman younger than 30 in good health and CMV-seronegative. Source material: PBMCs. CDR3 residues: CASSVGTPYEQYF. The CDR3 bases are TGTGCCAGCAGCGTAGGGACTCCCTACGAGCAGTACTTC.